This TCR beta chain was recorded in a study of blood T cells in healthy people across ages. Comment on this clonotype: Possible read error: a much larger clone is one base away.

The second PCR ran about 6 to 12 cycles with a sample-barcoded 5' primer and J-beta primers. Via MiXCR, TCRdb re-called the 5' RACE reads, giving one row per CDR3 protein. The table has about 760,000 distinct CDR3 sequences, 20% to 25% seen once. CDR3 length equals 13 residues. The sample was also linked to a second study, of T cells of mothers and their children. Turning to that study: Per 15 ul, 1.5 ug of RNA was used, with all extracted RNA going into cDNA synthesis.

The genes are TRBV12-3 or TRBV12-4 and TRBJ2-5; maybe TRBD1 (6 bases). TRBJ2-7 matches the DNA end more closely, so the J call is doubtful. This sequence originates from a boy younger than 18 in good health. Sequencing used blood. DNA for the CDR3: TGTGCCAGCAGTCACAGGGAATCCTACGAGCAGTACTTC. As protein: CASSHRESYEQYF.